The 13 T cell receptor beta chains below were found in one sample sequenced in a study of cytomegalovirus exposure and HLA in healthy donors. Primers included in the PCR were 60 Vbeta and 13 Jbeta primers. The method was immunoSEQ multiplex PCR; TCRdb's version includes in-frame clones alone and lacks a portion of them. The sample holds approximately 170,000 clones, around 80% seen once. The sequenced material came from PBMCs. The receptors derive from a woman aged 45 to 65 in good health and CMV-seropositive.

V usage is TRBV28 and J usage is TRBJ2-5; unclear D gene. The end of the DNA aligns better with TRBJ2-7, so the J call may be wrong. This CDR3 region has 13 residues. CDR1 is MDHEN and CDR2 is SYDVKM in the germline V gene. This CDR3 reads CASSSPAPYEQYF. CDR3 DNA: TGTGCCAGCAGTTCTCCCGCTCCCTACGAGCAGTACTTC.

The chain employs TRBV28 and TRBJ2-1; TRBD1 matches 12 bases. V lost 8 bases and J lost 7; bases outside the gene matches: 15. The CDR3 totals 17 residues. Germline V CDR1 and CDR2: MDHEN, SYDVKM. The CDR3 bases are TGTGCCAGCGGGATCAAGAGGGACAGGGGGCTGAGGAATGAGCAGTTCTTC. It yields the protein CASGIKRDRGLRNEQFF.

The chain combines TRBV5-1 with TRBJ1-2, with D maybe TRBD1 (5 bases). The CDR3 spans 15 residues. CDR1 and CDR2 from the germline V gene are SGHRS and YFSETQ. Trimming removed 4 bases at V and 0 bases at J, with 13 bases between. The CDR3, as DNA: TGCGCCAGCAGCGTCGACAGAGCCACTAACTATGGCTACACCTTC. Its protein product is CASSVDRATNYGYTF.

This clone was seen only once. The J gene is TRBJ1-1, the V gene TRBV29-1; TRBD1 is a possible D gene (5 bases). The CDR3 runs 13 residues. Germline V gene sequence: CDR1 SQVTM, CDR2 ANQGSEA. Trimming pared 4 bases from V and 4 bases from J, leaving 13 bases between. This chain's CDR3 is CSVGGGLSTEAFF. In DNA form, the CDR3 reads TGCAGCGTTGGGGGGGGGTTGAGCACTGAAGCTTTCTTT.

This sequence joins TRBV7-2 and TRBJ2-5; TRBD2 might be the D (5 bases). The CDR3 sequence is 15 residues long. The V gene lost 3 bases and the J gene lost 2 bases, with 13 bases spanning the gap. Germline loops: CDR1 SGHTA, CDR2 FQGNSA. The CDR3 loop is CASSFGSPVQETQYF. DNA of the CDR3: TGTGCCAGCAGCTTTGGGAGTCCAGTACAAGAGACCCAGTACTTC.

The chain has TRBV5-1 and TRBJ2-7; weak D call: TRBD1 (6 bases). The germline V and J ends were trimmed by 2 bases and 0 bases, with 21 bases remaining between them. This CDR3 region has 18 residues. Germline V gives CDR1 SGHRS, CDR2 YFSETQ. The CDR3 reads CASSFYGLGQISSYEQYF. CDR3 DNA sequence: TGCGCCAGCAGCTTCTATGGGCTAGGACAGATAAGCTCCTACGAGCAGTACTTC.

This rearrangement joins TRBV29-1 to TRBJ2-5, with TRBD2 matching over 12 bases. The ends lost 4 bases at V and 5 bases at J; junction bases unmatched: 11. The CDR3 is made up of 16 amino acids. CDR1 is SQVTM and CDR2 is ANQGSEA in the germline V gene. Written as DNA, the CDR3 is TGCAGCGTTGTAAGGGCTAGCGGGAGGGAGCGGGAGACCCAGTACTTC. Its translation: CSVVRASGRERETQYF.

The V and J genes are TRBV10-3 and TRBJ2-3; 7 bases fit TRBD2. V shed 4 bases, J shed 4 bases, and the junction held 5 bases outside the gene matches. Germline CDR1 is ENHRY and CDR2 is SYGVKD. The CDR3 runs 14 residues. The CDR3 spells CAISAAGSSDTQYF. Here the CDR3 DNA reads TGTGCCATCAGTGCAGCGGGGTCTTCAGATACGCAGTATTTT.

CDR3 bases: TGTGCCAGCAGCGTTGAGGACAGGGCGTTCCATGAGCAGTTCTTC. Residues: CASSVEDRAFHEQFF. This chain links TRBV9 with TRBJ2-1; 8 bases match TRBD1. The J segment lost 8 bases and the V segment lost 2 bases, leaving 9 bases of the junction unmatched. This CDR3 spans 15 amino acids. Per the germline V gene, CDR1 is SGDLS and CDR2 is YYNGEE.

This sequence joins TRBV25-1 and TRBJ1-1; possible D gene TRBD1, 6 bases. Germline V lookup: CDR1 MGHDK, CDR2 SYGVNS. This CDR3 spans 14 amino acids. Trimming removed 4 bases from V and 1 base from J, with 10 bases in between. CDR3 amino acids: CASSVTGWNTEAFF. CDR3 sequence (DNA): TGTGCCAGCAGTGTCACAGGGTGGAACACTGAAGCTTTCTTT.

The J gene is TRBJ2-1, the V gene TRBV6-4; 10 bases align to TRBD2. CDR1 is MRHNA and CDR2 is SNTAGT in the germline V gene. Trimming removed 6 bases from V and 9 bases from J; junction bases left unmatched: 14. The CDR3 consists of 16 residues. The CDR3 loop reads CASSRDGSGRATEQFF. The CDR3 coding sequence is TGTGCCAGCAGCCGCGATGGCAGCGGGAGGGCCACTGAGCAGTTCTTC.

The rearrangement uses TRBV15 and TRBJ1-4; D not resolved. Germline CDR1 LNHNV, CDR2 YYDKDF (reference sequence). The CDR3 extends over 14 amino acids. Trimming left V 0 bases short and J 3 bases short, with 5 bases between. CDR3 in amino acids: CATSRDQANEKLFF. CDR3 in DNA: TGTGCCACCAGCAGAGATCAGGCTAATGAAAAACTGTTTTTT.

The rearrangement uses TRBV28 and TRBJ1-1, with a possible D match to TRBD1 (5 bases). The CDR3 contains 14 residues. The V and J ends lost 5 bases and 8 bases respectively, with 18 bases between them. Germline-derived CDR1 and CDR2 are MDHEN and SYDVKM. The CDR3 DNA is TGTGCCAGCAGTCCCTATTTACGCGGGGGAGAAGCTTTCTTT. Amino acid sequence: CASSPYLRGGEAFF.